Listed below are T cell receptor beta chains from one sample, sequenced in a study of blood T cells in healthy people across ages. Via MiXCR, TCRdb re-called the 5' RACE reads, giving one row per CDR3 protein. The sample lists hundreds of thousands of distinct CDR3 sequences, around 32% occurring once. Sequenced input: blood. The receptors stem from a woman of 80 years or more in good health. CDR3s leave out the opening cysteine and the closing phenylalanine or tryptophan.

v_call cdr3_aa
TRBV20-1 SARAGGGTDTQY
TRBV7-2 ASSLGGRGGISSSINEQF
TRBV4-3 ASSQGVGAVSGANVLT
TRBV6-2/TRBV6-3 ASSYNSKGVEAF
TRBV9 ASSVLGTGGSGGELF
TRBV15 ATSRRLGQGGEQY
TRBV20-1 SARDSGTVKETQY
TRBV5-1 ASSLAIAEGAF
TRBV20-1 SASQGPDYGYT
TRBV29-1 SVVGQEGRVNEQF
TRBV5-1 ASSTQTRTRTNTGELF
TRBV9 ASSARGQDGAYEQY
TRBV10-3 AISNRDAEYNEQF
TRBV7-2 ASSLGRHLGETQY
TRBV24-1 ATSEGAAYGYT
TRBV5-5 ASSWGAGSYNEQF
TRBV7-2 AGSSRMGGGWTGELF
TRBV12-3/TRBV12-4 ASSHPQGGQY
TRBV28 ASSSAGTGNTEAF
TRBV12-3/TRBV12-4 ASRGEGQPQH
TRBV5-1 ASRSGTGNTGELF
TRBV11-2 ASSLYSTANTEAF
TRBV6-5 ASSYLGTSTDTQY
TRBV20-1 SARKGGTGNT
TRBV7-2 ASSPRRGVDTQY
TRBV28 AIRPNRAYNEQF
TRBV5-1 ASSSPGRSGTEAF
TRBV25-1 ASSESRKGGTGYT
TRBV27 ASSLSQQSLYEQY
TRBV6-1 ASSESQRRGATNEKLF
TRBV7-2 ASSLDFSFQETRY
TRBV7-2 ASSYRFYGTSGDSTDTQY
TRBV7-3 ASSLQQGQGYEQY
TRBV30 AWSVQTAKNIQY
TRBV5-1 ASSFTGGQGTSGANVLT
TRBV11-2 ASSLGVGAQGANVLT
TRBV20-1 SARDPVRGSNYGYT
TRBV11-2 ASSLDVTETDTQY
TRBV6-1 ASSPDPGTFSHYGYT
TRBV5-1 ASSTQGGNTEAF
TRBV12-3/TRBV12-4 ASSFSDEQF
TRBV7-2 ASSLGQLNQPQH
TRBV7-2 ASSWDRVYNSPLH
TRBV19 ASSITATNEKLF
TRBV9 ASSVQPRTGSSGNTIY
TRBV3-1 ASSQQGAGGGTEAF
TRBV7-9 ASSPVGINSYEQY
TRBV6-1 ASRQARTNTGELF
TRBV2 ASRADRGPSYEQY
TRBV6-5 ASSIGLAGRKF
TRBV6-2/TRBV6-3 ASNDGSNQPQH
TRBV11-2 ASSLVDAGGDYGYT